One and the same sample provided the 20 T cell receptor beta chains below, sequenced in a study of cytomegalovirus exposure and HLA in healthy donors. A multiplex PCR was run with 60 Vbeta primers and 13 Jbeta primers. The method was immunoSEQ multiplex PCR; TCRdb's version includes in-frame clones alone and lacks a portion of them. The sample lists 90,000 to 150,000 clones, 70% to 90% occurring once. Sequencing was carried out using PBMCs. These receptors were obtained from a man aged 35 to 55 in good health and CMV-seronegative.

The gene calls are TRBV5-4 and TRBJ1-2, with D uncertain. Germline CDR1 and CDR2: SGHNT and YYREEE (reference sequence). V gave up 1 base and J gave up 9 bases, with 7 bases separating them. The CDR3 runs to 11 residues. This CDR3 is CASSLLASYTF. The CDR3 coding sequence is TGTGCCAGCAGCTTGTTGGCAAGCTACACCTTC.

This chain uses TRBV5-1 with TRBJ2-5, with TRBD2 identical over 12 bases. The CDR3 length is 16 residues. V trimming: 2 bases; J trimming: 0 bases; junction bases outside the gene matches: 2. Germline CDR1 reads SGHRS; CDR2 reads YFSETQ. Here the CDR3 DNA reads TGCGCCAGCAGCTTAGGACTAGCGGGGAACCAAGAGACCCAGTACTTC. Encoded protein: CASSLGLAGNQETQYF.

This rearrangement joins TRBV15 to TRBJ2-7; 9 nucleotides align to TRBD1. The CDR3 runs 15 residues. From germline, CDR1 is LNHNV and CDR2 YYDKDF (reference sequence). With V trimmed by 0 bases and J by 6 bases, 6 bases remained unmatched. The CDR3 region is CATSRDRDREVEQYF. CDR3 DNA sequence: TGTGCCACCAGCAGAGATCGGGACAGGGAAGTCGAGCAGTACTTC.

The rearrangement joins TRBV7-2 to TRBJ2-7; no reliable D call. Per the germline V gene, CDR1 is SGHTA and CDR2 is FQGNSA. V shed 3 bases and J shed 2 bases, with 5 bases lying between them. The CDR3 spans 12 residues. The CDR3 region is CASSFLPYEQYF. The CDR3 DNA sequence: TGTGCCAGCAGCTTTCTTCCCTACGAGCAGTACTTC. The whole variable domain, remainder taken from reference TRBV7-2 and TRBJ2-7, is GAGVSQSPSNKVTEKGKDVELRCDPISGHTALYWYRQSLGQGLEFLIYFQGNSAPDKSGLPSDRFSAERTGGSVSTLTIQRTQQEDSAVYLCASSFLPYEQYFGPGTRLTVT.

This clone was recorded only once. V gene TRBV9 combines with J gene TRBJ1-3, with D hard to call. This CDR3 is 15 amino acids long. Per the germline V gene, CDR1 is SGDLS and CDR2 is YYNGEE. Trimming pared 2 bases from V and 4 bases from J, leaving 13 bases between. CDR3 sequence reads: CASSVGEKRGNTIYF. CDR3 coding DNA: TGTGCCAGCAGCGTCGGGGAAAAGAGGGGAAACACCATATATTTT.

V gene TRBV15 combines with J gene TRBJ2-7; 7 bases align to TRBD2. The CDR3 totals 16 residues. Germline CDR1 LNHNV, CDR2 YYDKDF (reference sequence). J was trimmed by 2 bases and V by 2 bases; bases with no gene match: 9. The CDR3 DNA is TGTGCCACCAGCAGACATATGGGAGGGTGGGCCTACGAGCAGTACTTC. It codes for CATSRHMGGWAYEQYF.

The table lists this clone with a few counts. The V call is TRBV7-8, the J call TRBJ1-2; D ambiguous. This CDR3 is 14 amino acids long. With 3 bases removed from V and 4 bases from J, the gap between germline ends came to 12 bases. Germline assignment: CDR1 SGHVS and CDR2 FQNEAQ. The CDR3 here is CASSLIQISYGYTF. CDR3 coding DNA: TGTGCCAGCAGCTTGATACAGATATCCTATGGCTACACCTTC.

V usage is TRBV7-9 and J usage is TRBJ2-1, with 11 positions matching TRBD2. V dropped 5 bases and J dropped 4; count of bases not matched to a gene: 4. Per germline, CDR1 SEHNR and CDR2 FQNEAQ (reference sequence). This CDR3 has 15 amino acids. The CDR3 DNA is TGTGCCAGCAGCCGGGGACTAGCGGAGTACAATGAGCAGTTCTTC. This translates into CASSRGLAEYNEQFF.

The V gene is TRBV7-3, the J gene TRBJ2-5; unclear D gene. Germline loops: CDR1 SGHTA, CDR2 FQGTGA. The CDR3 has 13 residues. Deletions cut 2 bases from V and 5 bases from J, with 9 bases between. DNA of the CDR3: TGTGCCAGCAGCTTAGGAGCAGTGGAGACCCAGTACTTC. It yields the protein CASSLGAVETQYF.

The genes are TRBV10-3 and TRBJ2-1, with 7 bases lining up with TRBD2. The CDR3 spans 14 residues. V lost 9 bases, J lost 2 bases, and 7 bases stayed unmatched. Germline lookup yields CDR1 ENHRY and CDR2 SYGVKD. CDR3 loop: CAMSQRETYNEQFF. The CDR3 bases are TGTGCCATGTCTCAGCGGGAAACCTACAATGAGCAGTTCTTC.

CDR3 loop: CASSLEPGQGYSPLHF. The CDR3 DNA is TGTGCCAGCAGCTTAGAACCGGGACAGGGGTATTCACCCCTCCACTTT. The rearrangement joins TRBV7-6 to TRBJ1-6; 10 bases are a match to TRBD1. V shed 1 base and J 8 bases; nucleotides not matched to a gene: 5. The germline CDR1 and CDR2 sequences are SGHVS and FNYEAQ. The length of the CDR3 is 16 residues.

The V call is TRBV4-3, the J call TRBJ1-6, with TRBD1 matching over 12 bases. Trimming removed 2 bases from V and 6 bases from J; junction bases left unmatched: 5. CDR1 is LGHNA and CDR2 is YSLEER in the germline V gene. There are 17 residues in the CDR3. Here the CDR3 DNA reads TGCGCCAGCAGCCAACTGTGGGGACAGGGGGCTAATTCACCCCTCCACTTT. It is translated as CASSQLWGQGANSPLHF.

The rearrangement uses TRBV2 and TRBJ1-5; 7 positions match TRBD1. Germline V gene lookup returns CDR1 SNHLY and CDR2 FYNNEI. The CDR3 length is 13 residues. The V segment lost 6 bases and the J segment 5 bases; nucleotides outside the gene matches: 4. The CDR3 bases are TGTGCCAGCAGCGACAGGGACTATCAGCCCCAGCATTTT. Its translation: CASSDRDYQPQHF.

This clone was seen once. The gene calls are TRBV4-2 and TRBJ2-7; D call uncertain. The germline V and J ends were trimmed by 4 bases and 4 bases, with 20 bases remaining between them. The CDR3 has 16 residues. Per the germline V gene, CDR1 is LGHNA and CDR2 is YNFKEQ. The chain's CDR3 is CASSPASIVLSYEQYF. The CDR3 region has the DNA TGTGCCAGCAGCCCAGCGTCGATAGTTCTGTCTTACGAGCAGTACTTC.

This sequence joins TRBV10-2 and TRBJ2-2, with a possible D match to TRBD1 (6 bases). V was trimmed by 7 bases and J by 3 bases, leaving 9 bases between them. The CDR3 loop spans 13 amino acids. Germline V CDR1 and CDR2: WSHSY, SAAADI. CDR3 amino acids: CASTDRYTGELFF. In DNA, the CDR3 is TGCGCCAGCACGGACAGATACACCGGGGAGCTGTTTTTT.

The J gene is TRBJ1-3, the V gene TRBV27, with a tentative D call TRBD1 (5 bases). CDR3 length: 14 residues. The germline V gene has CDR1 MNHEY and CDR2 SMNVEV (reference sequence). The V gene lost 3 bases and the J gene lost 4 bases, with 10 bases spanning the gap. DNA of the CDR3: TGTGCCAGCAGTTTCGCGGGGGTGGGAAACACCATATATTTT. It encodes CASSFAGVGNTIYF.

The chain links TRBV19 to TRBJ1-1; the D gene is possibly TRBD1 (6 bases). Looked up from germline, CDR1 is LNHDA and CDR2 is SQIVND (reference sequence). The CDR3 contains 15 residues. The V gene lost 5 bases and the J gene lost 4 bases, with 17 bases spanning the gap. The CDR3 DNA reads TGTGCCAGTAGTTTGCGGGGGGCAGGGCGCACTGAAGCTTTCTTT. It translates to CASSLRGAGRTEAFF.

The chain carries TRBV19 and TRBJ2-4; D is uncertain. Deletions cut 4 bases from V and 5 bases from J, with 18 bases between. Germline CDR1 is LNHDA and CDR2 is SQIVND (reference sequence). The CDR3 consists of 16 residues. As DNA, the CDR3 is TGTGCCAGTAGTACCCTCCCCACGGGTCTTCAAAACATTCAGTACTTC. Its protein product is CASSTLPTGLQNIQYF. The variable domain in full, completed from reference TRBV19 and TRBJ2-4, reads DGGITQSPKYLFRKEGQNVTLSCEQNLNHDAMYWYRQDPGQGLRLIYYSQIVNDFQKGDIAEGYSVSREKKESFPLTVTSAQKNPTAFYLCASSTLPTGLQNIQYFGAGTRLSVL.

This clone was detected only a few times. Here the CDR3 reads CASSGTSGRNYNEQFF. The CDR3 DNA reads as TGTGCCAGCAGTGGGACTAGCGGGAGGAACTACAATGAGCAGTTCTTC. V gene TRBV6-6 combines with J gene TRBJ2-1, with 15 bases that match TRBD2. Per germline, CDR1 MNHNY and CDR2 SVGAGI (reference sequence). Trimming cost V 5 bases and J 3 bases; bases outside gene matches: 2. CDR3 length: 16 residues.

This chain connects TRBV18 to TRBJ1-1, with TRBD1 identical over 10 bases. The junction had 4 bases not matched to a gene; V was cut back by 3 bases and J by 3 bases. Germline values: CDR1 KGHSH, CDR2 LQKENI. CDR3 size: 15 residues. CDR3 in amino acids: CASSPSGTGDTEAFF. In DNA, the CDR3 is TGTGCCAGCTCACCGTCCGGGACAGGGGACACTGAAGCTTTCTTT.